This is a list of T cell receptor beta chains from one sample in a study of response to subunit inactivated influenza vaccine. Each CDR3 protein gets one entry after TCRdb re-called the RT-PCR reads with MiXCR. This sample has 150,000 to 200,000 distinct CDR3 sequences; less than 15% occur once, and the top ten carry about 29%. The same sample was also used in a study of T cells expressing NK-cell markers.

The sample was CD8+ T cells sorted from PBMCs, taken 11 to 12 days after vaccination. These receptors originate from a man aged 50 to 59 who received an inactivated influenza vaccine. The CDR3 runs from the conserved cysteine through the conserved F or W. Fields, in order: V gene, CDR3 protein.

>TRBV6-1
CASSEVVGEYEQYF
>TRBV20-1
CSASGTPFYNEQFF
>TRBV15
CATSREIGGSLGYTF
>TRBV7-9
CASSPGSSYNEQFF
>TRBV6-2/TRBV6-3
CASSLTSTPRSTQYF
>TRBV6-2/TRBV6-3
CASILHTGDTQYF
>TRBV20-1
CSARGHPGAGLYEQFF
>TRBV4-3
CASSSRRGLSSTDTQYF
>TRBV20-1
CSASDGYTF
>TRBV25-1
CASSVGVDTEAFF
>TRBV6-1
CASSGTGSHEKLFF
>TRBV28
CASRSHPDDSSNQPQHF
>TRBV4-3
CASSQVKVWRKEKLFF
>TRBV24-1
CATSPRGTYEQYF
>TRBV4-2
CASSQERDFGETQYF
>TRBV27
CASSTSGGYEQYF
>TRBV6-2/TRBV6-3
CASSYSWDEQFF
>TRBV4-1
CASSQVETGEFEQYF
>TRBV24-1
CATSEIEDHEQFF
>TRBV11-2
CASSLDQDSYSTDTQYF
>TRBV4-3
CASSPQTGTTGELFF
>TRBV20-1
CSVRGEARLETQYF
>TRBV11-1
CASSSGTSSYNEQFF
>TRBV27
CASSLWDSSYNEQFF
>TRBV19
CASSMGGDYEQYF
>TRBV7-2
CASSLDGGALTEAFF
>TRBV6-1
CASFRDRDTDTQYF
>TRBV11-2
CASSLGAGVPYEQYF
>TRBV24-1
CATGGQGATDTQYF
>TRBV29-1
CSADRGMRNTEAFF
>TRBV20-1
CSAQRENQPQHF
>TRBV20-1
CSARGVGRSTYEQYF
>TRBV5-4
CASSWGLAISNPTDTQYF
>TRBV10-3
CAISPGGSNQPQHF
>TRBV27
CASRATGVNTEAFF
>TRBV12-3/TRBV12-4
CVCSGGASEQLF
>TRBV7-9
CASSLVKQGVGYTF
>TRBV25-1
CASSDFDRGLETQYF
>TRBV10-2
CTVARGYYNEQFF